The next 16 T cell receptor beta chains were all read from a single sample in a study of blood T cell repertoires in COVID-19. Generated by immunoSEQ multiplex PCR, the TCRdb table keeps only in-frame clones and is missing some. The repertoire holds about 120,000 clones, roughly nine tenths seen once, with about 29% in the top ten. Sequenced input: peripheral blood. The receptor set was obtained from a man aged 70-80 years with active or convalescent COVID-19.

This clone was detected only once. The rearrangement joins TRBV2 to TRBJ1-3; 7 bases are shared with TRBD1. The CDR3 sequence is 15 residues long. CDR1 SNHLY and CDR2 FYNNEI come from the germline V gene. V lost 8 bases to trimming and J lost 2 bases; unmatched junction nucleotides: 9. The CDR3 loop is CASAADRVPGNTIYF. DNA for the CDR3: TGTGCCAGCGCAGCAGACAGGGTTCCTGGAAACACCATATATTTT.

The CDR3 bases are TGTGCCAGCAGTCCGGGCAGGGGGCATACTGAAGCTTTCTTT. It translates to CASSPGRGHTEAFF. The chain couples TRBV28 to TRBJ1-1, with 8 nucleotides matching TRBD1. Germline V gene data show CDR1 as MDHEN and CDR2 as SYDVKM. The CDR3 is 14 amino acids. J was trimmed by 5 bases and V by 5 bases; bases with no gene match: 7.

The rearrangement joins TRBV7-9 to TRBJ1-5; possible D gene TRBD1, 6 bases. CDR1 SEHNR and CDR2 FQNEAQ come from the germline V gene (reference sequence). Trimming removed 9 bases at V and 4 bases at J, with 13 bases between. The CDR3 length is 13 residues. The CDR3, as DNA: TGTGCCAGTGGGGCACAGGGTAATCAGCCCCAGCATTTT. Its protein is CASGAQGNQPQHF. Full variable domain (remainder filled in from reference TRBV7-9 and TRBJ1-5): DTGVSQNPRHKITKRGQNVTFRCDPISEHNRLYWYRQTLGQGPEFLTYFQNEAQLEKSRLLSDRFSAERPKGSFSTLEIQRTEQGDSAMYLCASGAQGNQPQHFGDGTRLSIL.

The rearrangement links TRBV18 to TRBJ2-1, with D possibly being TRBD1 (6 bases). The CDR3 is 14 amino acids. V dropped 4 bases and J dropped 5 bases, with 12 bases sitting between them. The germline V gene has CDR1 KGHSH and CDR2 LQKENI. The CDR3 region is CASSQTGGDNEQFF. In nucleotides, the CDR3 is TGTGCCAGCTCACAGACAGGAGGAGACAATGAGCAGTTCTTC.

V gene TRBV9 combines with J gene TRBJ2-7, with D maybe TRBD2 (6 bases). Trimming took 2 bases from V and 5 from J, leaving 14 bases between them. The CDR3 extends over 14 amino acids. CDR1 and CDR2 (germline): SGDLS, YYNGEE. The CDR3 DNA reads TGTGCCAGCAGCGTGGGGGGAAGCAGCAACGAGCAGTACTTC. As protein: CASSVGGSSNEQYF.

The chain has TRBV27 and TRBJ1-2; 11 bases fit TRBD1. The CDR3 loop spans 15 amino acids. Germline loops: CDR1 MNHEY, CDR2 SMNVEV (reference sequence). The trim removed 4 bases at V and 4 bases at J, leaving 5 bases unmatched. CDR3 sequence (DNA): TGTGCCAGCAGTTCCGGGACAGGGGGGTTCTATGGCTACACCTTC. It codes for CASSSGTGGFYGYTF.

The rearrangement links TRBV7-9 to TRBJ2-7, with D unresolved. Deletions cut 1 base from V and 6 bases from J, with 16 bases between. The CDR3 has 15 amino acids. Germline lookup yields CDR1 SEHNR and CDR2 FQNEAQ (reference sequence). The CDR3 sequence is CASSLVPNLVPEQYF. DNA of the CDR3: TGTGCCAGCAGCTTAGTCCCTAACTTGGTTCCCGAGCAGTACTTC.

The chain uses TRBV5-1 and TRBJ1-1; 9 bases line up with TRBD1. The junction had 13 bases not matched to a gene; V was cut back by 4 bases and J by 6 bases. The CDR3 consists of 16 residues. Germline V gene sequence: CDR1 SGHRS, CDR2 YFSETQ. This CDR3 reads CASSQQGAPGRAEAFF. CDR3 coding DNA: TGCGCCAGCAGCCAACAGGGGGCGCCGGGAAGGGCTGAAGCTTTCTTT. The full variable domain, its missing parts supplied by reference TRBV5-1 and TRBJ1-1, is KAGVTQTPRYLIKTRGQQVTLSCSPISGHRSVSWYQQTPGQGLQFLFEYFSETQRNKGNFPGRFSGRQFSNSRSEMNVSTLELGDSALYLCASSQQGAPGRAEAFFGQGTRLTVV.

This chain links TRBV24-1 with TRBJ2-7; 9 bases map to TRBD1. CDR1 KGHDR and CDR2 SFDVKD come from the germline V gene. The J segment lost 3 bases and the V segment lost 3 bases, leaving 11 bases of the junction unmatched. CDR3 length: 17 amino acids. DNA for the CDR3: TGTGCCACCAGTGATGGGACAGGGTCAAGATATAACTACGAGCAGTACTTC. It encodes CATSDGTGSRYNYEQYF.

This chain connects TRBV13 to TRBJ2-7; 13 bases match TRBD2. The germline gives CDR1 PRHDT, CDR2 FYEKMQ (reference sequence). CDR3 length: 16 residues. Trimming at V came to 2 bases and at J to 7 bases, leaving 8 bases not matched to a gene. The CDR3 DNA sequence: TGTGCCAGCAGCTTAATGACTAGCGGGAGGTCGTGGGAGCAGTACTTC. Translating gives CASSLMTSGRSWEQYF.

The chain employs TRBV5-1 and TRBJ2-7; TRBD1 agrees at 12 bases. Trimming took 3 bases from V and 3 from J; bases not matched to a gene: 4. The germline V gene encodes CDR1 SGHRS and CDR2 YFSETQ. CDR3 length: 15 residues. CDR3 amino acids: CASSSGQGAGYEQYF. The CDR3 bases are TGCGCCAGCAGCTCGGGACAGGGGGCGGGCTACGAGCAGTACTTC.

The chain is built from TRBV11-2 and TRBJ2-2; D possibly corresponds to TRBD1 (6 bases). CDR1 and CDR2 (germline): SGHAT, FQNNGV. This CDR3 has 14 residues. V dropped 7 bases and J dropped 6 bases, with 15 bases sitting between them. The CDR3 is CASTTLPGAGELFF. The DNA for the CDR3 is TGTGCCAGCACCACTCTGCCAGGGGCCGGGGAGCTGTTTTTT.

V is TRBV27 and J is TRBJ2-7; D is perhaps TRBD2 (6 bases). This CDR3 region has 15 residues. The ends were cut back, 3 bases at V and 0 bases at J, with 12 bases in the middle. CDR1 and CDR2 (germline): MNHEY, SMNVEV (reference sequence). The CDR3 spells CASSFGGKSSYEQYF. CDR3 nucleotide sequence: TGTGCCAGCAGTTTTGGGGGGAAAAGCTCCTACGAGCAGTACTTC.

The chain recombines TRBV5-4 with TRBJ2-1, with 7 nucleotides matching TRBD1. Germline V CDR1 and CDR2: SGHNT, YYREEE (reference sequence). This CDR3 has 16 amino acids. J gave up 1 base and V 1 base, and 5 bases lay outside the gene matches. The CDR3 DNA sequence: TGTGCCAGCAGCTTGAGAGGGGGCTTGTCCTACAATGAGCAGTTCTTC. It specifies CASSLRGGLSYNEQFF. Using reference TRBV5-4 and TRBJ2-1 for the parts outside the CDR3, the full variable domain is ETGVTQSPTHLIKTRGQQVTLRCSSQSGHNTVSWYQQALGQGPQFIFQYYREEENGRGNFPPRFSGLQFPNYSSELNVNALELDDSALYLCASSLRGGLSYNEQFFGPGTRLTVL.

The chain recombines TRBV6-6 with TRBJ1-2; 10 positions match TRBD1. Germline CDR1 and CDR2: MNHNY and SVGAGI (reference sequence). The ends lost 0 bases at V and 4 bases at J; junction bases unmatched: 2. This CDR3 has 15 residues. CDR3 sequence reads: CASSYSGQGGYGYTF. DNA of the CDR3: TGTGCCAGCAGTTACTCTGGACAGGGGGGCTATGGCTACACCTTC.

The rearrangement joins TRBV6-5 to TRBJ1-3; no clear D. Germline values: CDR1 MNHEY, CDR2 SVGAGI. The CDR3 consists of 14 residues. V was trimmed by 0 bases and J by 7 bases, leaving 10 bases between them. Written as DNA, the CDR3 is TGTGCCAGCAGTTACTCGAATACCGCGAACACCATATATTTT. This sequence encodes CASSYSNTANTIYF.